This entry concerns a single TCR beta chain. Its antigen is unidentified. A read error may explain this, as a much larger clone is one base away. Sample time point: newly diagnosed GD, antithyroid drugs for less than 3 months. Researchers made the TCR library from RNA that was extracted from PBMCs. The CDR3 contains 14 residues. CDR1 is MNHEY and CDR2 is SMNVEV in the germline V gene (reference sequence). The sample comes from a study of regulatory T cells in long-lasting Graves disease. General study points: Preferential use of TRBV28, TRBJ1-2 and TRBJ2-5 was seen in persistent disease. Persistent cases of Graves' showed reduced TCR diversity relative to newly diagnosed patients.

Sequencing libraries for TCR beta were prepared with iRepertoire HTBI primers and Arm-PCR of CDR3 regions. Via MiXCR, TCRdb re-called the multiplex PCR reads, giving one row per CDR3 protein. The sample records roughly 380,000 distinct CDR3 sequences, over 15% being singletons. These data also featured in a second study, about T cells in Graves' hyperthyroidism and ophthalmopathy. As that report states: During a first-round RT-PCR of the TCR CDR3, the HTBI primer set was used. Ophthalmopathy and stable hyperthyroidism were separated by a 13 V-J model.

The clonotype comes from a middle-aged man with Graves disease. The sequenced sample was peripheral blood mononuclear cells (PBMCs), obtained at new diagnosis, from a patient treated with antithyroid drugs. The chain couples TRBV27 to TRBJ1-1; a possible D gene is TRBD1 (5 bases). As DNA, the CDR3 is TGTGCCGGCAGTTCCAAGGGGAGGAACACTGAAGCTTTCTTT. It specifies CAGSSKGRNTEAFF.